This T cell receptor beta chain was recovered during a study of cytomegalovirus exposure and HLA in healthy donors. The overall study: Of all 400 or so donors who were genotyped, roughly 85% belonged to the Caucasian-associated ancestry cluster.

The length of the CDR3 is 14 residues. Looked up from germline, CDR1 is MNHNS and CDR2 is SASEGT. V was trimmed by 7 bases and J by 0 bases, leaving 13 bases between them. Vbeta (60) and Jbeta (13) primers were used in the PCR. Some clones are missing from TCRdb's copy, which holds only in-frame ones; the method was immunoSEQ multiplex PCR. This table holds approximately 170,000 clones, around 76% found once. Worth noting for this clone: Its specificity is not known.

Study conclusions and caveats: V- and J-gene trimming in TCR beta was tied to a missense DCLRE1C variant by an analysis performed later.

The chain is built from TRBV6-1 and TRBJ2-7, with D tentatively TRBD1 (6 bases). The sequenced sample consisted of PBMCs. This clonotype originated in a woman aged 25-40 years in good health and CMV-seropositive. In nucleotides, the CDR3 is TGTGCCAGCACCCTCAGGGGCCCCTCCTACGAGCAGTACTTC. Its translation: CASTLRGPSYEQYF.